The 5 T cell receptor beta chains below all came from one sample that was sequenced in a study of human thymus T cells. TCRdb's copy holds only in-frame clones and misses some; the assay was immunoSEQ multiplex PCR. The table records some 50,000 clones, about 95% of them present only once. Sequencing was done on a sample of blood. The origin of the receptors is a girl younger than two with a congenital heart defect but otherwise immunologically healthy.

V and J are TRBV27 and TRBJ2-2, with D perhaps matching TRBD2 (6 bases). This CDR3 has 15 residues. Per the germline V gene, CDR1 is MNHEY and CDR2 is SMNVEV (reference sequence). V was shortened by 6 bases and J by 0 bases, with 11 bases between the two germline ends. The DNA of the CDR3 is TGTGCCAGCAGAAGGGACTGGGCGAACACCGGGGAGCTGTTTTTT. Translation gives CASRRDWANTGELFF.

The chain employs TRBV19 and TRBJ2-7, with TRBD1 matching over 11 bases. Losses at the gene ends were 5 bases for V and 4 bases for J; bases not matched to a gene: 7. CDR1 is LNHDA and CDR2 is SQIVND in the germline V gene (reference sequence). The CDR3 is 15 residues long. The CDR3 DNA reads TGTGCCAGTAGTCCCGGGACAGGGGGGCAGTACGAGCAGTACTTC. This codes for CASSPGTGGQYEQYF.

The CDR3 region is CASSEYRGGTGELFF. For the CDR3, the DNA is TGTGCCAGCAGTGAATACAGGGGAGGCACCGGGGAGCTGTTTTTT. This chain joins TRBV6-1 and TRBJ2-2; TRBD1 is a possible D gene (7 bases). This CDR3 is 15 amino acids long. V shed 2 bases and J shed 4 bases, with 11 bases lying between them. Germline V gene data show CDR1 as MNHNS and CDR2 as SASEGT.

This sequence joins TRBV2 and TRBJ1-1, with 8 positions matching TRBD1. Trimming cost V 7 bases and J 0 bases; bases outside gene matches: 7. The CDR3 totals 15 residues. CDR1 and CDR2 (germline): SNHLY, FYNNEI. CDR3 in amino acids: CASKTGALMNTEAFF. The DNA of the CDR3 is TGTGCCAGCAAGACAGGGGCCCTCATGAACACTGAAGCTTTCTTT. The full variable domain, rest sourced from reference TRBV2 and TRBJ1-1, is EPEVTQTPSHQVTQMGQEVILRCVPISNHLYFYWYRQILGQKVEFLVSFYNNEISEKSEIFDDQFSVERPDGSNFTLKIRSTKLEDSAMYFCASKTGALMNTEAFFGQGTRLTVV.

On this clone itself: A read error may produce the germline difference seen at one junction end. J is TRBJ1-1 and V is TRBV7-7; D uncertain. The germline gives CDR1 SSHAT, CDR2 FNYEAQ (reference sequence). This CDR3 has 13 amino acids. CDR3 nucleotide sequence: TGTGCTAGCAGCTTAAACGGTCGAGCTGAAGCTTTCTTT. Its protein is CASSLNGRAEAFF.